The 29 T cell receptor beta chains below were found in one sample sequenced in a study of beta chain features in type 1 diabetes. Expressed TCRB transcripts were sequenced because the isolated RNA had all been reverse transcribed beforehand. The method was immunoSEQ multiplex PCR; TCRdb's version includes in-frame clones alone and lacks a portion of them. The repertoire holds some 220,000 clones, about a tenth seen once, with over 1% in the top ten. The sequenced sample consisted of central memory CD4+ T cells from blood. These receptors were obtained from a man between 18 and 29 years old in good health.

This clone has a handful of counts. This rearrangement joins TRBV9 to TRBJ2-5, with a weak D call TRBD2 (8 bases). Germline V gives CDR1 SGDLS, CDR2 YYNGEE. Trimming stripped 4 bases from V and 4 bases from J, with 20 bases between. This CDR3 is 16 amino acids long. The CDR3 loop is CASSHREGAMGETQYF. The CDR3 nucleotides read TGTGCCAGCAGCCACCGGGAGGGGGCTATGGGAGAGACCCAGTACTTC.

This clone has at least ten counts. This chain uses TRBV7-7 with TRBJ2-1; TRBD1 agrees at 7 bases. The CDR3 covers 15 residues. Germline values: CDR1 SSHAT, CDR2 FNYEAQ (reference sequence). The V segment lost 5 bases and the J segment 0 bases; nucleotides outside the gene matches: 4. As DNA, the CDR3 is TGTGCCAGCAGCATAGGGACAGTCTCCTACAATGAGCAGTTCTTC. Translated, it gives CASSIGTVSYNEQFF.

The chain uses TRBV2 and TRBJ2-5; D perhaps matches TRBD2 (5 bases). V dropped 2 bases and J dropped 5 bases, with 12 bases sitting between them. The germline gives CDR1 SNHLY, CDR2 FYNNEI. The CDR3 is made up of 14 amino acids. The CDR3: CASSESPGEETQYF. CDR3 bases: TGTGCCAGCAGTGAATCACCCGGGGAGGAGACCCAGTACTTC. Variable domain in full (rest from reference TRBV2 and TRBJ2-5): EPEVTQTPSHQVTQMGQEVILRCVPISNHLYFYWYRQILGQKVEFLVSFYNNEISEKSEIFDDQFSVERPDGSNFTLKIRSTKLEDSAMYFCASSESPGEETQYFGPGTRLLVL.

This clone has only a few counts. DNA for the CDR3: TGTGCCTGGAGTGTACGTGCGGGCAGACCCTACGAGCAGTACTTC. It yields the protein CAWSVRAGRPYEQYF. V is TRBV30 and J is TRBJ2-7; possible D gene TRBD2, 5 bases. In germline, CDR1 is GTSNPN, CDR2 SVGIG (reference sequence). The V end was cut by 0 bases, the J end by 2 bases, with 14 bases between. This CDR3 is built from 15 residues.

In its sample, this clone was seen a few times. V usage is TRBV2 and J usage is TRBJ2-1, with a tentative D call TRBD1 (6 bases). Germline CDR1 is SNHLY and CDR2 is FYNNEI. V was shortened by 6 bases and J by 4 bases, with 13 bases between the two germline ends. CDR3 length: 14 amino acids. In DNA, the CDR3 is TGTGCCAGCAGCCGACAGGCCGTTTACAATGAGCAGTTCTTC. Translated: CASSRQAVYNEQFF.

J is TRBJ2-2 and V is TRBV5-4, with 7 nucleotides matching TRBD1. Germline V CDR1 and CDR2: SGHNT, YYREEE (reference sequence). This CDR3 has 15 amino acids. The ends lost 4 bases at V and 4 bases at J; junction bases unmatched: 7. CDR3 loop: CASSPAGTATGELFF. For the CDR3, the DNA is TGTGCCAGCAGCCCTGCCGGGACAGCCACCGGGGAGCTGTTTTTT.

To note about this clone: Other DNA sequences from this sample encode an identical CDR3 as well. The gene calls are TRBV19 and TRBJ2-5; no clear D gene. With 2 bases removed from V and 2 bases from J, the gap between germline ends came to 6 bases. This CDR3 comprises 13 residues. CDR1 is LNHDA and CDR2 is SQIVND in the germline V gene (reference sequence). CDR3 loop: CASSITGQETQYF. The CDR3 nucleotides read TGTGCCAGTAGTATAACTGGACAAGAGACCCAGTACTTC.

The V and J genes are TRBV27 and TRBJ2-5, with 10 bases aligning to TRBD2. Trimming removed 5 bases from V and 0 bases from J; junction bases left unmatched: 3. The CDR3 consists of 15 residues. Germline assignment: CDR1 MNHEY and CDR2 SMNVEV (reference sequence). CDR3 coding DNA: TGTGCCAGCAGTCCGGGGACTAGCGACCAAGAGACCCAGTACTTC. Translating gives CASSPGTSDQETQYF.

V is TRBV10-3 and J is TRBJ2-3, with 7 bases identical to TRBD2. This CDR3 comprises 18 residues. V dropped 2 bases and J dropped 3; count of bases not matched to a gene: 14. Germline V gene data show CDR1 as ENHRY and CDR2 as SYGVKD. This chain's CDR3 is CAISETTLEGGPTDTQYF. The CDR3 DNA reads as TGTGCCATCAGTGAGACTACGTTAGAGGGAGGGCCAACAGATACGCAGTATTTT.

This clone was picked up a small number of times. The chain combines TRBV5-6 with TRBJ2-5; maybe TRBD1 (6 bases). The CDR3 has 13 residues. V lost 5 bases to trimming and J lost 4 bases, with 12 bases between them. Germline-derived CDR1 and CDR2 are SGHDT and YYEEEE. The CDR3 region has the DNA TGTGCCAGCAGTCGGGACACATTAGAGACCCAGTACTTC. The encoded protein is CASSRDTLETQYF.

This clone was observed a few times. The gene calls are TRBV7-9 and TRBJ2-3; TRBD1 matches at 8 bases. The CDR3 has 15 residues. Losses at the gene ends were 5 bases for V and 2 bases for J; bases not matched to a gene: 6. The germline CDR1 and CDR2 sequences are SEHNR and FQNEAQ (reference sequence). CDR3 amino acids: CASSHRGMDTDTQYF. The CDR3 nucleotides are TGTGCCAGCAGCCACAGGGGGATGGACACAGATACGCAGTATTTT.

This clone has more than one count but fewer than ten. V gene TRBV29-1 combines with J gene TRBJ1-2; 9 bases match TRBD1. The V segment lost 4 bases and the J segment 4 bases; nucleotides outside the gene matches: 1. The germline CDR1 and CDR2 sequences are SQVTM and ANQGSEA. CDR3 length equals 12 residues. CDR3 sequence reads: CSVADRGYGYTF. The CDR3 bases are TGCAGCGTTGCGGACAGGGGCTATGGCTACACCTTC.

This clone was observed a handful of times. V usage is TRBV28 and J usage is TRBJ2-7, with D hard to call. From germline, CDR1 is MDHEN and CDR2 SYDVKM. V was shortened by 7 bases and J by 1 base, with 11 bases between the two germline ends. The CDR3 is made up of 13 amino acids. In DNA, the CDR3 is TGTGCCAGCAACCCACTTCAATCCTACGAGCAGTACTTC. Encoded protein: CASNPLQSYEQYF.

The chain has TRBV11-3 and TRBJ2-7; 13 positions agree with TRBD2. The CDR3 totals 15 residues. Germline CDR1 reads SGHNT; CDR2 reads YENEEA. Trimming cost V 5 bases and J 6 bases; bases outside gene matches: 7. In nucleotides, the CDR3 is TGTGCCAGCAGCCGTACCGGGACTAGCGGGACCGAGCAGTACTTC. This sequence encodes CASSRTGTSGTEQYF.

The rearrangement uses TRBV4-1 and TRBJ2-6; 7 nucleotides agree with TRBD1. V was clipped by 3 bases and J by 9 bases; unmatched bases: 2. Germline CDR1 reads MGHRA; CDR2 reads YSYEKL. There are 13 residues in the CDR3. CDR3: CASSQTGFNVLTF. The CDR3 DNA reads TGCGCCAGCAGCCAGACAGGGTTCAACGTCCTGACTTTC.

The gene calls are TRBV14 and TRBJ2-1; 7 bases fit TRBD1. V dropped 1 base and J dropped 12; count of bases not matched to a gene: 6. Germline CDR1 reads SGHDN; CDR2 reads FVKESK. The CDR3 extends over 13 amino acids. CDR3: CASSQAIRTGQFF. CDR3 DNA: TGTGCCAGCAGCCAAGCCATCCGGACAGGGCAGTTCTTC.

There are a few counts of this clone. The V and J genes are TRBV6-5 and TRBJ2-6; D is uncertain. The CDR3 is 14 residues long. V lost 8 bases and J lost 0, with 8 bases in between. Germline-derived CDR1 and CDR2 are MNHEY and SVGAGI. DNA for the CDR3: TGTGCCAGCCGTAGGAACTCTGGGGCCAACGTCCTGACTTTC. It codes for CASRRNSGANVLTF.

There are a few counts of this clone. CDR3 sequence: CSVDRGEKLFF. CDR3 DNA sequence: TGCAGCGTTGACAGGGGTGAAAAACTGTTTTTT. V and J are TRBV29-1 and TRBJ1-4; D might be TRBD1 (6 bases). Germline V gene data show CDR1 as SQVTM and CDR2 as ANQGSEA. The CDR3 runs 11 residues. V dropped 3 bases and J dropped 7 bases, with 6 bases sitting between them.

This clone turned up a few times. CDR3 sequence: CAISEYEGTGANVLTF. The CDR3 region has the DNA TGTGCCATCAGTGAGTACGAAGGCACTGGGGCCAACGTCCTGACTTTC. This sequence joins TRBV10-3 and TRBJ2-6; no firm D call. This CDR3 has 16 amino acids. Trimming left V 1 base short and J 2 bases short, with 9 bases between. CDR1 is ENHRY and CDR2 is SYGVKD in the germline V gene.

This clone was recorded a few times. This rearrangement joins TRBV15 to TRBJ1-5; D remains ambiguous. Trimming pared 7 bases from V and 3 bases from J, leaving 10 bases between. CDR1 is LNHNV, CDR2 YYDKDF, per germline (reference sequence). CDR3 length: 13 residues. For the CDR3, the DNA is TGTGCCACCACCGGGGTCTACAATCAGCCCCAGCATTTT. Encoded protein: CATTGVYNQPQHF.

The chain is built from TRBV15 and TRBJ2-7, with D perhaps TRBD2 (5 bases). The CDR3 runs 14 residues. V gave up 1 base and J gave up 7 bases, with 14 bases separating them. The germline V gene encodes CDR1 LNHNV and CDR2 YYDKDF (reference sequence). The CDR3 nucleotides are TGTGCCACCAGCAGAGGGGAGCTTTTGGGAGAGCAGTACTTC. It is translated as CATSRGELLGEQYF.

This clone was seen a handful of times. J is TRBJ2-7 and V is TRBV7-2; 11 bases map to TRBD2. The J segment lost 6 bases and the V segment lost 1 base, leaving 5 bases of the junction unmatched. This CDR3 is built from 15 residues. Germline CDR1 is SGHTA and CDR2 is FQGNSA. CDR3 DNA sequence: TGTGCCAGCAGCTTAGATCTAGCGGGAGGCGGCGAGCAGTACTTC. Translated, it gives CASSLDLAGGGEQYF.

The chain joins TRBV6-5 to TRBJ2-7, with TRBD1 identical over 7 bases. The V segment lost 5 bases and the J segment 3 bases; nucleotides outside the gene matches: 7. The length of the CDR3 is 14 residues. From germline, CDR1 is MNHEY and CDR2 SVGAGI. Here the CDR3 DNA reads TGTGCCAGCAGTAAAGGGGACAGCTTCTACGAGCAGTACTTC. Its translation: CASSKGDSFYEQYF.

This clone has only a few counts. V is TRBV7-8 and J is TRBJ2-2; D not resolved. Germline V CDR1 and CDR2: SGHVS, FQNEAQ. The CDR3 spans 14 residues. The ends were cut back, 5 bases at V and 5 bases at J, with 12 bases in the middle. The chain's CDR3 is CASSPEKSTGELFF. CDR3 sequence (DNA): TGTGCCAGCAGCCCTGAGAAATCGACCGGGGAGCTGTTTTTT.

This clone was observed a few times. The V and J genes are TRBV14 and TRBJ2-1; the match to TRBD2 covers 13 bases. This CDR3 contains 15 residues. V shed 4 bases, J shed 5 bases, and the junction held 2 bases outside the gene matches. Germline V gene data show CDR1 as SGHDN and CDR2 as FVKESK. The CDR3 sequence: CASSPGLAGNNEQFF. The CDR3 nucleotides are TGTGCCAGCAGCCCGGGACTAGCGGGAAACAATGAGCAGTTCTTC.

This chain connects TRBV6-5 to TRBJ2-7; 8 nucleotides match TRBD1. The J segment lost 5 bases and the V segment lost 4 bases, leaving 7 bases of the junction unmatched. From germline, CDR1 is MNHEY and CDR2 SVGAGI. This CDR3 spans 14 amino acids. The CDR3 reads CASSFGQGPHEQYF. The CDR3 DNA reads TGTGCCAGCAGTTTCGGACAGGGACCCCACGAGCAGTACTTC.

The sample holds many counts of this clone. The gene calls are TRBV27 and TRBJ2-6; D remains ambiguous. CDR1 is MNHEY and CDR2 is SMNVEV in the germline V gene (reference sequence). The ends were cut back, 6 bases at V and 0 bases at J, with 12 bases in the middle. The CDR3 runs 16 residues. Here the CDR3 DNA reads TGTGCCAGCAGAGGGATCTTACGCTCTGGGGCCAACGTCCTGACTTTC. This gives the protein CASRGILRSGANVLTF.

This clone was detected only a few times. V usage is TRBV28 and J usage is TRBJ2-2; TRBD2 might be the D (5 bases). CDR1 and CDR2 from the germline V gene are MDHEN and SYDVKM. V was clipped by 3 bases and J by 14 bases, with 13 bases between them. This CDR3 has 12 amino acids. CDR3 in DNA: TGTGCCAGCAGTTTGAGGGTTTCGTCTCTGTTTTTT. The encoded protein is CASSLRVSSLFF.

The gene calls are TRBV14 and TRBJ1-2; the D is unclear. The CDR3 is 15 residues long. Germline V gives CDR1 SGHDN, CDR2 FVKESK. Trimming left V 1 base short and J 5 bases short, with 14 bases between. The DNA for the CDR3 is TGTGCCAGCAGCCAAGGTACCAGCCGGGCGTATGGCTACACCTTC. As protein: CASSQGTSRAYGYTF.